The rows below give T cell receptor beta chains drawn from one sample of a study of blood T cell repertoires in COVID-19. The table came from immunoSEQ multiplex PCR; TCRdb's copy has only in-frame clones and leaves some out. The sample holds some 100,000 clones; 88% are singletons and the top ten take around 6.9%. Sample: peripheral blood. These receptors were collected from a woman aged 60-70 years with acute or convalescent COVID-19. The CDR3 runs from the conserved cysteine through the conserved F or W. A D gene is named only where the DNA matches it firmly. Clone size is not always given. Where it is, it says once, few, many or a class for expanded clones.

d_call j_call clone_size v_call cdr3_nt cdr3_aa
. TRBJ2-3 . TRBV6-5 TGTGCCAGCAGGCTTCAGTTCGCCCATACGCAGTATTTT CASRLQFAHTQYF
. TRBJ2-1 . TRBV24-1 TGTGCCACCAGTGATGTAACATCTGGCCATGAGCAGTTCTTC CATSDVTSGHEQFF
. TRBJ1-5 few TRBV6-6 TGTGCCAGCAGTAGATACAGGGTACACAACAATCAGCCCCAGCATTTT CASSRYRVHNNQPQHF
TRBD2 TRBJ2-1 . TRBV11-2 TGTGCCAGCAGCCTCCGTAGCGGGAACTACAATGAGCAGTTCTTC CASSLRSGNYNEQFF
TRBD1 TRBJ1-2 . TRBV29-1 TGCAGCGTTCCTGACAGGGTAGACTATGGCTACACCTTC CSVPDRVDYGYTF
TRBD1 TRBJ2-6 . TRBV2 TGTGCCAGCAGTGAGGACAGGGGGCTCTCTGGGGCCAACGTCCTGACTTTC CASSEDRGLSGANVLTF
. TRBJ2-1 . TRBV10-3 TGTGCCATCAGGGGGTCTAGCTGGGTGACGAATGAGCAGTTCTTC CAIRGSSWVTNEQFF
. TRBJ2-5 . TRBV6-6 TGTGCCAGCCTCAGCGGTCTAGAGACCCAGTACTTC CASLSGLETQYF
. TRBJ1-1 . TRBV5-7 TGTGCCAGCAGCTTGAGTAGGAGGGGCGGTGGGGACACTGAAGCTTTCTTT CASSLSRRGGGDTEAFF
TRBD2 TRBJ2-7 . TRBV28 TGTGCCAGCAACCACCGCGGGCTAGCGGGACGAAACTACGAGCAGTACTTC CASNHRGLAGRNYEQYF
TRBD1 TRBJ2-3 . TRBV2 TGTGCCAGCAGACGGACAGGCAACACAGATACGCAGTATTTT CASRRTGNTDTQYF
TRBD1 TRBJ1-3 . TRBV10-3 TGTGCCATCAGCCCCCTCGACAGGGCTGGAAACACCATATATTTT CAISPLDRAGNTIYF
TRBD2 TRBJ2-3 . TRBV18 TGTGCCAGCTCACCCTCGGGAGGGCCGGGTACGCAGTATTTT CASSPSGGPGTQYF
TRBD2 TRBJ2-3 once TRBV7-2 TGTGCCAGCAGCCTTAGCGGGGGAGATGCAAATACGCAGTATTTT CASSLSGGDANTQYF
. TRBJ2-7 . TRBV5-1 TGCGCCAGCAGTAATAGGGAGAGGCCCGAGCAGTACTTC CASSNRERPEQYF
. TRBJ1-4 . TRBV2 TGTGCCAGCAGTGCAACTCATAAGCGCGGTGAAAAACTGTTTTTT CASSATHKRGEKLFF
TRBD1 TRBJ1-5 . TRBV3-1/TRBV3-2 TGTGCCAGCAGCCAAGCGGGGACAGGGGGAAATCAGCCCCAGCATTTT CASSQAGTGGNQPQHF
. TRBJ2-2 . TRBV18 TGTGCCAGCTCACCTCAGGAGAACACCGGGGAGCTGTTTTTT CASSPQENTGELFF
TRBD2 TRBJ2-1 . TRBV19 TGTGCCAGTAGGGCCGGGGCTAGCGGCTCGAGGGGTGAGCAGTTCTTC CASRAGASGSRGEQFF
. TRBJ1-1 . TRBV7-2 TGTGCCAGCAGCTTATACTTGCTGAACACTGAAGCTTTCTTT CASSLYLLNTEAFF
TRBD1 TRBJ1-2 . TRBV28 TGTGCCAGCAGTTATTGGGGCGGGACAGACTATGGCTACACCTTC CASSYWGGTDYGYTF
TRBD2 TRBJ2-7 . TRBV5-4 TGTGCCAGCAGCTTCGGCGGGAGCTTGGGCGAGCAGTACTTC CASSFGGSLGEQYF
. TRBJ2-7 . TRBV11-2 TGTGCCAGCAGCTTAGGTCAGGAAATCTACGAGCAGTACTTC CASSLGQEIYEQYF
. TRBJ1-1 . TRBV7-2 TGTGCCAGCAGCTCCCCTATTGGCACTGAAGCTTTCTTT CASSSPIGTEAFF
TRBD2 TRBJ2-1 few TRBV2 TGTGCCAGCAGTTATAGCGGGAGCCCCTACAATGAGCAGTTCTTC CASSYSGSPYNEQFF
. TRBJ1-2 . TRBV6-1 TGTGCCAGCAGTGAAGCCATACACAATATTGGGGGCGCCTATGGCTACACCTTC CASSEAIHNIGGAYGYTF
TRBD2 TRBJ2-2 . TRBV7-2 TGTGCCAGCAACAAGGGGCGGGAGAAGTTTGAGCTGTTTTTT CASNKGREKFELFF
TRBD1 TRBJ1-1 . TRBV3-1/TRBV3-2 TGTGCCAGCAGCCAAGATCCTGGGACAGGGGGCGTTCGAGCTTTCTTT CASSQDPGTGGVRAFF
TRBD1 TRBJ2-5 . TRBV3-1/TRBV3-2 TGTGCCAGCAGCCAAATGACAGGGCGTCGAGAGACCCAGTACTTC CASSQMTGRRETQYF
. TRBJ2-6 . TRBV7-2 TGTGCCAGCAGCTACACCTCTGGGGCCAACGTCCTGACTTTC CASSYTSGANVLTF
TRBD1 TRBJ1-2 . TRBV27 TGTGCCAGCAGTTTACGGGGGGCCGGGACAGGAGCTAACTATGGCTACACCTTC CASSLRGAGTGANYGYTF
TRBD2 TRBJ2-5 . TRBV3-1/TRBV3-2 TGTGCCAGCAGCTTTAATTTAGCGGGAAACCAAGAGACCCAGTACTTC CASSFNLAGNQETQYF
. TRBJ2-7 . TRBV28 TGTGCCAGCAGTTTAGCCGCGGGGGAGCAGTACTTC CASSLAAGEQYF
TRBD1 TRBJ2-7 . TRBV6-6 TGTGCCAGCAGTTACGGGGACAGGGAGTATGAGCAGTACTTC CASSYGDREYEQYF
. TRBJ1-2 once TRBV9 TGTGCCAGCAGCGTACAGCCGGGTAACTATGGCTACACCTTC CASSVQPGNYGYTF
TRBD1 TRBJ1-1 . TRBV6-1 TGTGCCAGCAGTGAGGCAGGGGGCCTAGGGGCTTTCTTT CASSEAGGLGAFF
TRBD1 TRBJ1-5 . TRBV2 TGTGCAGTCCGGGACAGGGTGGACCAGCCCCAGCATTTT CAVRDRVDQPQHF
TRBD1 TRBJ2-7 . TRBV19 TGTGCCAGTAGTATAGGGAGTGGGACAGGAGACTACGAGCAGTACTTC CASSIGSGTGDYEQYF
TRBD1 TRBJ1-2 few TRBV3-1/TRBV3-2 TGTGCCAGCAGCCCAGGGACAGGTCCTTATGGCTACACCTTC CASSPGTGPYGYTF
. TRBJ1-1 . TRBV7-3 TGTGCCAGCAGCAACGCGGCGGGCGTAGCTTTCTTT CASSNAAGVAFF
. TRBJ2-3 . TRBV9 TGTGCCAGCAGCCGATGGGGATCGGAGGCAGATACGCAGTATTTT CASSRWGSEADTQYF
TRBD1 TRBJ1-2 . TRBV11-3 TGTGCCAGCAGCTTACCGACAGGGCTCTCCAATGGCTACACCTTC CASSLPTGLSNGYTF
. TRBJ2-1 . TRBV7-3 TGTGCCAGCAGCCAAGTGGCGGGGTACAATGAGCAGTTCTTC CASSQVAGYNEQFF
. TRBJ1-3 . TRBV19 TGTGCCAGCACCACCGGGGCGGGAGGAAACACCATATATTTT CASTTGAGGNTIYF
. TRBJ1-1 once TRBV9 TGTGCCAGCAGCGTAGGACAGGCACACACTGAAGCTTTCTTT CASSVGQAHTEAFF
TRBD2 TRBJ2-1 . TRBV10-2 TGCGCCAGCATTGGGATGACTAGCGGGAGATCTGGTGAGCAGTTCTTC CASIGMTSGRSGEQFF
. TRBJ1-5 . TRBV6-5 TGTGCCAGCAGTTACTCGATACAGGCAGGGCCCCAGCATTTT CASSYSIQAGPQHF
TRBD1 TRBJ1-5 . TRBV24-1 TGTGCCACCAGTGATTCGACAGGGGTTCCTCTGGATCAGCCCCAGCATTTT CATSDSTGVPLDQPQHF
. TRBJ1-1 . TRBV3-1/TRBV3-2 TGTGCCAGCAGCCTAAGAGGTCGAGCCATGAACACTGAAGCTTTCTTT CASSLRGRAMNTEAFF
. TRBJ2-2 . TRBV11-3 TGTGCCAGCAGCTTAGAACACAGGAATAATAGCACCGGGGAGCTGTTTTTT CASSLEHRNNSTGELFF